Listed here are 17 T cell receptor beta chains from one sample, sequenced in a study of T cells after yellow fever vaccination. TCRdb processed the 5' RACE reads anew with MiXCR; each CDR3 protein has one entry. The sample consists of roughly 300,000 distinct CDR3 sequences, about 6.9% of them appearing once. The sample here was PBMCs, taken about 49 days after the first yellow fever vaccination. The source of these receptors is a man aged 18 to 35 who received the YFV17D yellow fever vaccine.

This clonotype was detected only a few times. This chain links TRBV20-1 with TRBJ2-1; TRBD2 agrees at 11 bases. Germline lookup yields CDR1 DFQATT and CDR2 SNEGSKA (reference sequence). This CDR3 contains 16 residues. The trim removed 1 base at V and 1 base at J, leaving 3 bases unmatched. The CDR3 protein is CSARVASGGSYNEQFF. CDR3 DNA: TGCAGTGCTAGAGTCGCTAGCGGGGGGTCCTACAATGAGCAGTTCTTC.

This clonotype came up a few times. The V gene is TRBV27, the J gene TRBJ2-3, with a possible D match to TRBD1 (6 bases). The CDR3 is 16 amino acids. The V end lost 3 bases, the J end lost 2 bases, and 15 bases lay between the germline ends. CDR1 and CDR2 from the germline V gene are MNHEY and SMNVEV (reference sequence). For the CDR3, the DNA is TGTGCCAGCAGTTTTACCGCAGGGGAGAACACAGATACGCAGTATTTT. Translated, it gives CASSFTAGENTDTQYF.

Turning to this clonotype: The germline gene is not matched at one end of the junction; a read error may be the cause. This chain joins TRBV9 and TRBJ2-3; 11 nucleotides match TRBD2. Germline-derived CDR1 and CDR2 are SGDLS and YYNGEE. This CDR3 region has 16 residues. The CDR3 loop is CAISTSGGARTDTQYF. In DNA, the CDR3 is TGTGCCATCAGCACTAGCGGGGGAGCGAGGACAGATACGCAGTATTTT.

This chain uses TRBV2 with TRBJ1-4; 7 bases agree with TRBD1. The CDR3 spans 12 residues. Germline V gives CDR1 SNHLY, CDR2 FYNNEI. Trimming took 4 bases from V and 13 from J; bases not matched to a gene: 6. The DNA for the CDR3 is TGTGCCAGCAGTGGGGACAGCGCCGGACTGTTTTTT. As protein: CASSGDSAGLFF. The variable domain in full, completed from reference TRBV2 and TRBJ1-4, reads EPEVTQTPSHQVTQMGQEVILRCVPISNHLYFYWYRQILGQKVEFLVSFYNNEISEKSEIFDDQFSVERPDGSNFTLKIRSTKLEDSAMYFCASSGDSAGLFFGSGTQLSVL.

V is TRBV12-3 or TRBV12-4 and J is TRBJ1-5, with TRBD1 as a possible D gene (5 bases). Between the trimmed V and J ends, which lost 5 bases and 11 bases, there was a span of 22 bases. This CDR3 has 15 residues. The CDR3, as DNA: TGTGCCAGCAGTCCCATGAAGGGGACCGCTATAGCCCAGCATTTT. Its protein is CASSPMKGTAIAQHF.

This clonotype has at least ten counts. This rearrangement joins TRBV10-1 to TRBJ2-2; D may correspond to TRBD1 or TRBD2 (6 bases each). The CDR3 loop spans 11 amino acids. Germline V gene lookup returns CDR1 WNHNN and CDR2 SYGVQD (reference sequence). Trimming removed 8 bases from V and 9 bases from J, with 10 bases in between. The CDR3 protein is CASLGGRELFF. In DNA, the CDR3 is TGCGCCAGCTTGGGGGGCAGGGAGCTGTTTTTT.

The sample holds a few counts of this clonotype. This chain links TRBV7-9 with TRBJ1-4, with 7 nucleotides matching TRBD1. Per germline, CDR1 SEHNR and CDR2 FQNEAQ (reference sequence). The CDR3 length is 17 residues. V dropped 0 bases and J dropped 0; count of bases not matched to a gene: 4. The CDR3 DNA reads TGTGCCAGCAGCTTAGCGCGAGGGACAGCAACTAATGAAAAACTGTTTTTT. It translates to CASSLARGTATNEKLFF. The whole variable domain, remainder taken from reference TRBV7-9 and TRBJ1-4, is DTGVSQNPRHKITKRGQNVTFRCDPISEHNRLYWYRQTLGQGPEFLTYFQNEAQLEKSRLLSDRFSAERPKGSFSTLEIQRTEQGDSAMYLCASSLARGTATNEKLFFGSGTQLSVL.

V and J are TRBV6-1 and TRBJ2-2; D is unclear. The CDR3 has 13 residues. V was pared by 9 bases and J by 5 bases, with 13 bases between. Germline assignment: CDR1 MNHNS and CDR2 SASEGT. The CDR3: CASRVPWTGELFF. The DNA for the CDR3 is TGTGCCAGTCGGGTCCCGTGGACCGGGGAGCTGTTTTTT.

The chain combines TRBV12-3 or TRBV12-4 with TRBJ1-1; TRBD1 might be the D (5 bases). V shed 2 bases and J shed 0 bases, with 19 bases lying between them. The CDR3 loop spans 18 amino acids. CDR3 sequence: CASSLSSWSGAVNTEAFF. CDR3 sequence (DNA): TGTGCCAGCAGTTTATCCTCTTGGTCCGGGGCCGTGAACACTGAAGCTTTCTTT.

This clonotype has a count of ten or more. The gene calls are TRBV5-1 and TRBJ2-1; no reliable D call. With 0 bases removed from V and 8 bases from J, the gap between germline ends came to 9 bases. CDR3 length equals 13 residues. CDR1 and CDR2 from the germline V gene are SGHRS and YFSETQ. This chain's CDR3 is CASSLAAIDEQFF. CDR3 DNA sequence: TGCGCCAGCAGCTTGGCGGCAATCGATGAGCAGTTCTTC.

The CDR3 DNA reads TGTGCCAGTTCCAGCGGAGCCGCCCCTAATTTCTATGGCTACACCTTC. Translating gives CASSSGAAPNFYGYTF. This chain connects TRBV6-1 to TRBJ1-2; D unresolved. V lost 9 bases and J lost 4, with 24 bases in between. CDR1 and CDR2 from the germline V gene are MNHNS and SASEGT. The CDR3 is made up of 16 amino acids.

This clonotype was detected only a few times. The V gene is TRBV13, the J gene TRBJ2-1; D may be TRBD1 (6 bases). V was pared by 0 bases and J by 14 bases, with 8 bases between. The CDR3 is made up of 11 amino acids. CDR1 and CDR2 (germline): PRHDT, FYEKMQ (reference sequence). CDR3 amino acids: CASSLGGAEFF. CDR3 sequence (DNA): TGTGCCAGCAGCTTAGGGGGGGCGGAGTTCTTC.

This clonotype was seen only a few times. The J gene is TRBJ1-5, the V gene TRBV28; D unclear. Germline V gives CDR1 MDHEN, CDR2 SYDVKM. The CDR3 runs 16 residues. V lost 3 bases and J lost 3, with 15 bases in between. CDR3 sequence (DNA): TGTGCCAGCAGTTTTGGCTCGACGCCCCCCAATCAGCCCCAGCATTTT. Its protein is CASSFGSTPPNQPQHF.

This clonotype was seen only a few times. The chain is built from TRBV9 and TRBJ2-5, with D tentatively TRBD2 (6 bases). Trimming removed 3 bases from V and 2 bases from J, with 11 bases in between. The CDR3 sequence is 14 residues long. The germline CDR1 and CDR2 sequences are SGDLS and YYNGEE. The CDR3 region has the DNA TGTGCCAGCAGCGCGGGGGACCTTCAAGAGACCCAGTACTTC. It specifies CASSAGDLQETQYF.

This clonotype appeared a few times. This chain links TRBV5-6 with TRBJ2-7; 8 nucleotides match TRBD1. V trimming: 3 bases; J trimming: 4 bases; junction bases outside the gene matches: 12. The CDR3 spans 16 residues. From germline, CDR1 is SGHDT and CDR2 YYEEEE. The CDR3 reads CASSSLGQGTRYEQYF. Written as DNA, the CDR3 is TGTGCCAGCAGCTCCCTCGGACAGGGTACTCGTTACGAGCAGTACTTC. Complete variable domain (other parts from reference TRBV5-6 and TRBJ2-7): DAGVTQSPTHLIKTRGQQVTLRCSPKSGHDTVSWYQQALGQGPQFIFQYYEEEERQRGNFPDRFSGHQFPNYSSELNVNALLLGDSALYLCASSSLGQGTRYEQYFGPGTRLTVT.

The genes are TRBV27 and TRBJ2-7; tentatively, D is TRBD2 (5 bases). Trimming cost V 4 bases and J 0 bases, with 13 bases left between them. In germline, CDR1 is MNHEY, CDR2 SMNVEV (reference sequence). CDR3 size: 15 residues. The chain's CDR3 is CASSSGYGVSYEQYF. The CDR3 DNA follows: TGTGCCAGCAGTTCCGGTTACGGGGTCTCCTACGAGCAGTACTTC.

V usage is TRBV20-1 and J usage is TRBJ2-7, with D perhaps TRBD1 (6 bases). V was trimmed by 5 bases and J by 5 bases, leaving 13 bases between them. The CDR3 runs 12 residues. Germline V lookup: CDR1 DFQATT, CDR2 SNEGSKA (reference sequence). CDR3 coding DNA: TGCAGTGCTCGACCCACAGGGCACGAGCAGTACTTC. As protein: CSARPTGHEQYF.